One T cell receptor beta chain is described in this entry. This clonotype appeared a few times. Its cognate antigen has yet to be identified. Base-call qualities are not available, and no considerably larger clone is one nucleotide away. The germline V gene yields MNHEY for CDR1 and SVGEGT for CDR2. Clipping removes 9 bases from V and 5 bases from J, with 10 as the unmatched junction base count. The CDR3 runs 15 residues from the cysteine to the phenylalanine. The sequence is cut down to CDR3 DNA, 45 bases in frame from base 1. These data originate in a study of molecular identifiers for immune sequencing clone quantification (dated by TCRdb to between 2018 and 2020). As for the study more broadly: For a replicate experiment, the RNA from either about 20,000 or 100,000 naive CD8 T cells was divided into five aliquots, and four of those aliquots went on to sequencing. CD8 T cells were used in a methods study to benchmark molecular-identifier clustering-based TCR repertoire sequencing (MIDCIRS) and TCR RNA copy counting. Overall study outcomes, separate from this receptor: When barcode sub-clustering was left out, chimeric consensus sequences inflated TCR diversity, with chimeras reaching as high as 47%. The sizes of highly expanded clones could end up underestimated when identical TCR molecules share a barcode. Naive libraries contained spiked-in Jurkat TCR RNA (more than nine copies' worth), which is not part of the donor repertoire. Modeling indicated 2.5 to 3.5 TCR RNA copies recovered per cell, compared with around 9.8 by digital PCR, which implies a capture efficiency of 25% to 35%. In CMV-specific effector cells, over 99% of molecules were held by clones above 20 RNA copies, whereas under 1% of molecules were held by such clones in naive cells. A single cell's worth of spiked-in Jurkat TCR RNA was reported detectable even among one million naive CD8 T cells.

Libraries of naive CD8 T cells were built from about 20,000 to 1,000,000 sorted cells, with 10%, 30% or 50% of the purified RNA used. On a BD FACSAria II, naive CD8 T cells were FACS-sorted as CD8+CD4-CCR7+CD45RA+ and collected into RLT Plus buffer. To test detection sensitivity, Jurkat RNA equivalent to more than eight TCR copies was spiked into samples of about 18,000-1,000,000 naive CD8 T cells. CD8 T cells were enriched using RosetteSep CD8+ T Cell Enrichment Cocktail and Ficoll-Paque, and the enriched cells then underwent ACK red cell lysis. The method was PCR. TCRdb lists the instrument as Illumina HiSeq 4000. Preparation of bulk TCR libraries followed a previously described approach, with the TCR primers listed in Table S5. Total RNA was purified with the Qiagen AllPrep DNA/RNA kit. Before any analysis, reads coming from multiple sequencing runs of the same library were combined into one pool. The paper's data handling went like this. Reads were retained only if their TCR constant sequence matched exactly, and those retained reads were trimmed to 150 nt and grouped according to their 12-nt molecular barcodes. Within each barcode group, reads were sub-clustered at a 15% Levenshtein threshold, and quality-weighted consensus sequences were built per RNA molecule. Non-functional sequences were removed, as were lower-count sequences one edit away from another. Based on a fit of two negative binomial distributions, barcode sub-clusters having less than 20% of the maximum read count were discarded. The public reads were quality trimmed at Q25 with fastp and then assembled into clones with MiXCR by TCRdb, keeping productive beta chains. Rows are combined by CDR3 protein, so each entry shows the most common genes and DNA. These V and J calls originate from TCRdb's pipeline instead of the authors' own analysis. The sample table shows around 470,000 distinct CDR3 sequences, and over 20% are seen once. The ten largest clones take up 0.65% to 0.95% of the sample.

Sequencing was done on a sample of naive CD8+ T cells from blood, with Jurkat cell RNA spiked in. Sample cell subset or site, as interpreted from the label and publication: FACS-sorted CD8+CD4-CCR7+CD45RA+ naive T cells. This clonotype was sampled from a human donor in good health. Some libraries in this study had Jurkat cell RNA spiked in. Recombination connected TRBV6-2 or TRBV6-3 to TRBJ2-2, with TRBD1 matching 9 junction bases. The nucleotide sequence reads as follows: TGTGCCAGTCATCCGGGACAGGGTAGAACCGGGGAGCTGTTTTTT. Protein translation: CASHPGQGRTGELFF.